This entry describes one T cell receptor (beta chain). Its target antigen remains unknown. Library construction relied on the immunoSEQ multiplex PCR assay. A mixture of 60 forward primers for TCR Vbeta segments and 13 reverse primers for TCR Jbeta segments was used in the multiplex PCR. The CDR3 region of rearranged TCR beta genes was amplified from genomic DNA with a multiplex PCR assay. The amplified TCR beta libraries were sequenced on the Illumina HiSeq System as 87-base-pair reads. The study's processing was this. A later analysis tallied some 79 million unique TCR beta chains across the 700 or so repertoires, and around 12 million of those chains were shared by two or more donors. Raw reads were error-corrected and collapsed into unique sequences by a nearest-neighbor algorithm in which closely related sequences were merged to remove PCR and sequencing errors. V, D and J gene segments were assigned by aligning CDR3 sequences to IMGT reference sequences. Each retained sequence needed at least a six-nucleotide match to both a V gene segment and a J gene segment. A rearrangement counted as productive if the CDR3 had no stop codons and remained in frame with V and J, and every other rearrangement counted as non-productive. Following IMGT convention, CDR3 was defined as the stretch from the second conserved V-encoded cysteine up to the conserved J-encoded phenylalanine. Sequences without an unambiguous match to a single V gene segment were excluded from the earlier analysis of about 630 of the donors. An earlier analysis of just under 600 of the donors called V segments functional above 56.7% productive rearrangements and segregating when the between-donor standard deviation exceeded 5%. A statistical classification framework was built to diagnose cytomegalovirus status from the catalog of TCR beta chain sequences. A later analysis assigned V and J genes by comparing TCR nucleotide sequences with IMGT/GENE-DB human TR gene sequences. Using the TCRdist pipeline, a later analysis assigned CDR3 sequences along with most-parsimonious VDJ recombination scenarios. In a later analysis, each TCR beta chain was defined by its CDR3 amino acid sequence together with its V-gene family, and reads lacking a unique V-gene family were excluded. To address suspected cross-contamination and a sequencing artifact, a later analysis removed a few hundred highly shared, low-generation-probability nucleotide sequences. In a later analysis, a clonal expansion index was calculated for each public chain from normalized within-repertoire ranks of inferred template counts. In a later analysis, generation probabilities were computed with a VDJ recombination model fitted to out-of-frame rearrangements, and the resulting probabilities were checked against IGoR. In a later analysis, TCR-TCR, TCR-HLA and TCR-CMV co-occurrence was scored with hypergeometric tests, and a repertoire-size bias correction was applied to TCR pairs. To estimate false discovery rates, a later analysis permuted the HLA or CMV assignments 20 times. In a later analysis, co-occurring TCRs were grouped with DBSCAN, and TCRdist sequence similarity was added when clustering was performed within HLA-allele-positive subsets. Repertoires with fewer than 30,000 or more than 120,000 public chains were left out of co-occurrence clustering, as were about five repertoires with anomalous nucleotide sharing. Held by TCRdb, this immuneACCESS table contains in-frame sequences only and omits some clones. Under half of the omission traces to an unresolved V gene where checked; the cause of the rest is unknown. The V and J calls and clone size were taken over from that table, and D and trimming were inferred from the DNA. The sample table gives roughly 190,000 clones. Clones ranked in the top ten supply 0.7% to 0.8% of the sample.

Germline trimming: 2 bases from V, 3 bases from J; junction bases outside gene matches: 10. The CDR3, cysteine through phenylalanine, is 17 amino acids long. CDR3 DNA is the only sequence kept; it has 51 bases, read in frame from the first base. Based on the germline V gene, the CDR1 and CDR2 sequences are SGDLS and YYNGEE. This entry comes from a study of cytomegalovirus exposure and HLA in healthy donors (dated by TCRdb to between 2016 and 2019). Regarding the study in general: An earlier analysis of about 560 of the donors reported 276 Gb of sequence data and around 110 million unique TCR beta sequences obtained from around 180 million T cells. An early release covering more than 500 HLA-typed donors comprised approximately 290 gigabases of sequencing data and tens of millions of unique TCR sequences. Of the roughly 400 genotyped donors, around 81% fell in the genetic ancestry cluster associated with self-reported Caucasian donors. The aim of the study was to test whether cataloging public T cell receptors could identify signatures of past pathogen exposure. The study profiled the T cell repertoires of around 700 subjects by immunosequencing and related them to cytomegalovirus serostatus. A separate validation cohort of 100 to 150 different subjects was used in addition to the approximately 700-subject first cohort. To predict cytomegalovirus infection status, the study brought together high-throughput TCR immunosequencing, statistical association of individual TCRs with disease status, and machine learning. A later analysis re-examined previously published TCR beta repertoires from about 700 donors and added high-resolution HLA genotyping to investigate patterns of TCR occurrence. The later analysis used no new phenotypic data to find candidate immune exposures, relying instead on TCR beta sequences and their occurrence across donors. In an earlier analysis of around 540 of the donors, high-throughput TCR beta sequencing was used to judge whether each TCR beta V gene segment behaved as functional or pseudogenic. Donor age, sex, ethnicity and CMV serostatus were compiled alongside the repertoire data. A later genetic analysis used genome-wide SNP genotypes for about three fifths of the 666 donors, treating that subset as a discovery cohort. All discovery cohort repertoires had been generated on a single sequencing platform. Class I and class II HLA loci were covered by the typing at four-digit resolution. Typing coverage varied by locus: roughly 629-640 donors for A, B, C, DRB1 and DQB1; more than 500 for DQA1; more than 600 for DPA1; some 470 for DPB1. About 5 DR-DQ haplotypes were handled as single units for association and clustering, since linkage in the cohort was strong. Among 398 genotyped donors of the cohort, an average of around 240,000 unique TCR beta nucleotide sequences were sequenced per donor, 15% to 20% of them non-productive.

What the research found in general, with its limitations: In a later analysis, HLA-associated TCR beta chains showed more clonal expansion and lower generation probabilities than non-associated chains that were equally common. According to the authors, the approach could potentially be generalized to other disease states and immunological phenotypes. Because some donors lacked HLA typing at each locus, the association tests relied only on the typed subset. The classifier was reported to diagnose cytomegalovirus status with high specificity and sensitivity in both the original and validation cohorts. An earlier analysis of around 540 of the donors showed that most TCR beta V segments appeared in productive rearrangements either about 87% or about 30% of the time, which broadly matched IMGT annotations. According to a later analysis, parvovirus B19, influenza, CMV and Epstein-Barr virus appeared linked to several top co-occurrence clusters. Presence/absence analyses assumed roughly uniform sequencing depth across donors, an assumption that may not hold. Across donors, most TCR sequences were observed very rarely, whereas some public TCRs were present in many individuals. A cluster of highly shared sequence variants was judged likely to be a technical artifact of the sequencing pipeline. Three of the identified cytomegalovirus-associated TCR beta chains were confirmed in vitro to be specific for cytomegalovirus antigens. Some IMGT-functional V segments, including TRBV6-2 and TRBV6-3, could not be told apart with the 87-base-pair reads, so those segments were excluded. The study gave a list of under 200 TCR beta chains associated with cytomegalovirus. In this cohort, only TCR beta chains were sequenced, and detectable features were limited by the absence of alpha or paired-chain data. In a later analysis, most CMV-associated TCR beta chains were found to appear HLA-restricted, with HLA associations seemingly driven largely by CMV exposure. Correlated functional status among segregating V segments might be attributable to linkage disequilibrium, but an unknown experimental factor could not be ruled out. A further reported finding was that TCR beta sequences accurately predicted the HLA-A and HLA-B alleles for most subjects in the first cohort. A later analysis associated 15,000 or so TCR beta sequences with specific HLA alleles at a false discovery rate of 0.05. Compared with the approximately 700-donor mean, donors in an Asian-associated ancestry cluster had fewer N-insertions in productive TCRs, according to a later genetic analysis. Immune exposure information for the cohort was limited to CMV serostatus. When HLA alleles, especially DR and DQ, strongly co-occurred, TCR associations were difficult to assign to individual alleles. Some 15 rarely observed V segments, including chromosome 9 orphons, were excluded from the earlier analysis of 550 to 700 of the donors because counts were too low. According to a later analysis, TCR association rates differed among HLA loci, with DRB1 alleles showing the most associated TCRs and HLA-C alleles showing the fewest. In a later genetic analysis, a missense DCLRE1C variant was associated with V-gene and J-gene trimming of TCR beta chains, and the association was replicated in an independent cohort.

The cohort comprised some 680 healthy bone marrow donors. All cohort members were sampled while nominally healthy, although unrecorded immune exposures were likely present. The donor tested CMV seropositive and was one of the 289 seropositive cohort members. A peripheral blood sample was collected from each donor, and TCR beta sequencing was performed on peripheral blood mononuclear cells. Genomic DNA extraction from the blood cell samples was performed with the Qiagen DNeasy Blood Extraction Kit. This receptor chain uses TRBV9 and TRBJ1-2; the central 10 bases match TRBD1. This TCR came from a woman aged 18-29 years in good health and CMV-seropositive. Material: PBMCs. The DNA sequence reads TGTGCCAGCAGCGTCAGAACTGGAGGGACAGGGGACTATGGCTACACCTTC. The translation is CASSVRTGGTGDYGYTF.